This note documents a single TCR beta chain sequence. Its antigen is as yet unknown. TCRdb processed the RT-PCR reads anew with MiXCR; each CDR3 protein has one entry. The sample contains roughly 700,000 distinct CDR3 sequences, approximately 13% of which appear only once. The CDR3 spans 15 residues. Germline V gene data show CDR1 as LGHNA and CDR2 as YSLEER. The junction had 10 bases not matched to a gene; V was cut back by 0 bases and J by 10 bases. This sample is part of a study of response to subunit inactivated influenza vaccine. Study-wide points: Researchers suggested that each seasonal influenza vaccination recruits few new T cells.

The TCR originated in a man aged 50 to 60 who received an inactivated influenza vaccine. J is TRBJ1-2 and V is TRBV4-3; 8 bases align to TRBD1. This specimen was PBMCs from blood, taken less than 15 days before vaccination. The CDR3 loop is CASSQDSTGATAYTF. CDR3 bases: TGCGCCAGCAGCCAAGATTCGACAGGGGCCACTGCCTACACCTTC.